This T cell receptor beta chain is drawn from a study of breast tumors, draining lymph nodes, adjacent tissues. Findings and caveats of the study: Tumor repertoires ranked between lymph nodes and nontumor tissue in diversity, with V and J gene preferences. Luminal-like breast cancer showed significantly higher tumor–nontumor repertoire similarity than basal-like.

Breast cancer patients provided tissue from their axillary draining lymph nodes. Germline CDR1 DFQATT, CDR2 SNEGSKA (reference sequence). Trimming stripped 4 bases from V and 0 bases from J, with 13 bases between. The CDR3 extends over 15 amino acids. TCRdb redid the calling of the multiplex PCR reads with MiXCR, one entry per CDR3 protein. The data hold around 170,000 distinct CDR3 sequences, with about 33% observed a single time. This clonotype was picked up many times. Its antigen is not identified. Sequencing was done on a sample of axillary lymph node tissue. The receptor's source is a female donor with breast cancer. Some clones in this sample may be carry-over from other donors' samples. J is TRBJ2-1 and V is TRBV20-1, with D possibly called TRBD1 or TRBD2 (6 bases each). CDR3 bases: TGCAGTGCTATCCGGGGGCGGAGCTCCTACAATGAGCAGTTCTTC. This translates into CSAIRGRSSYNEQFF.